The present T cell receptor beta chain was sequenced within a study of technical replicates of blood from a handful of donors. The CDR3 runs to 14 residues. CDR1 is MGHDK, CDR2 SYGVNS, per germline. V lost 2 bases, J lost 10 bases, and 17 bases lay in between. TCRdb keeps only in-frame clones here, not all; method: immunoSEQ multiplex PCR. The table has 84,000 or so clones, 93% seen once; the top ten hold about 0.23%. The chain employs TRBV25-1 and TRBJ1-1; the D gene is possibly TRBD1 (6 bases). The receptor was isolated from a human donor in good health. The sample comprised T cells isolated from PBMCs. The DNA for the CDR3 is TGTGCCAGCAGTGAAAACAGGGTACCCGGTGTAGCTTTCTTT. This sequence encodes CASSENRVPGVAFF.